This TCR beta chain appears in the sequencing data of a study of human T cells and chemical hapten exposure. The time point is: patch test 3, about 24 weeks after DPC sensitization. Sample treatment: therapeutic diphenylcyclopropenone sensitization with weekly scalp DPC. Only after blood had been drawn was each patch test applied. CDR3 size: 13 residues. In this sample, this clonotype turned up many times. The library put unique molecular identifiers onto individual cDNA molecules. Via MiXCR, TCRdb re-called the RACE reads, giving one row per CDR3 protein. The sample holds some 90,000 distinct CDR3 sequences; around 9.9% are singletons and the top ten take approximately 0.99%.

The sample in question was whole blood, obtained in connection with sensitization to the hapten diphenylcyclopropenone (DPC). The TCR was taken from a woman aged 25 to 45 with alopecia areata. Some clones in this sample may be carry-over from other donors' samples. The V and J genes are TRBV21-1 and TRBJ2-2. TRBV21-1 is a pseudogene. CDR3 DNA: TGTGCCAGCAGCAGGAAAGGTCCCGGGGAGCTGTTTTTT. This sequence encodes CASSRKGPGELFF.